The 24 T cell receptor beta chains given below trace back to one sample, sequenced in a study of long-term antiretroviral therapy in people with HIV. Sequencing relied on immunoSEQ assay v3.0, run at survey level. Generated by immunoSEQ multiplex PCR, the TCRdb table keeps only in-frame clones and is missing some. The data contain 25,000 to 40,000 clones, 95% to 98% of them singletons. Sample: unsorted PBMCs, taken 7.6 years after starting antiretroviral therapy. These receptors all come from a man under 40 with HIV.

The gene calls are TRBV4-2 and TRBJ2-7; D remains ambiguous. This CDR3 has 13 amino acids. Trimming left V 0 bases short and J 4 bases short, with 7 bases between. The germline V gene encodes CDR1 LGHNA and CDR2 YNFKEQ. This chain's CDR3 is CASSQDRRYEQYF. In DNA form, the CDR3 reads TGTGCCAGCAGCCAAGATCGGCGGTACGAGCAGTACTTC.

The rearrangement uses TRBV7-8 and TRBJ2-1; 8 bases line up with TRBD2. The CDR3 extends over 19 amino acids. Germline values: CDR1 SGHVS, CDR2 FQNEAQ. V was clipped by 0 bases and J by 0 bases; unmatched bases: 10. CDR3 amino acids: CASSLAPDTSGSSYNEQFF. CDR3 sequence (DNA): TGTGCCAGCAGCTTAGCGCCCGATACTAGCGGCAGCTCCTACAATGAGCAGTTCTTC.

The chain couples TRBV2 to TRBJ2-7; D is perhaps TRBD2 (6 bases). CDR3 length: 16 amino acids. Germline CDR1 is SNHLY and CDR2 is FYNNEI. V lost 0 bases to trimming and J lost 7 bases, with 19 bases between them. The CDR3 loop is CASSEALPGARGEQYF. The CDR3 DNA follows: TGTGCCAGCAGTGAAGCGCTTCCCGGGGCCCGGGGGGAGCAGTACTTC. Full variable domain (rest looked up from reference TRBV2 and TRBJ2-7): EPEVTQTPSHQVTQMGQEVILRCVPISNHLYFYWYRQILGQKVEFLVSFYNNEISEKSEIFDDQFSVERPDGSNFTLKIRSTKLEDSAMYFCASSEALPGARGEQYFGPGTRLTVT.

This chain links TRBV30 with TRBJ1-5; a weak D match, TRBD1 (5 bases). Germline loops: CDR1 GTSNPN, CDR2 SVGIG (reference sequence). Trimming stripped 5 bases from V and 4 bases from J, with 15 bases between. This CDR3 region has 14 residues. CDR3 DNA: TGTGCCTGGGGTATACGTGGGGGGAATCAGCCCCAGCATTTT. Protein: CAWGIRGGNQPQHF. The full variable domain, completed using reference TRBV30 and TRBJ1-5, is SQTIHQWPATLVQPVGSPLSLECTVEGTSNPNLYWYRQAAGRGLQLLFYSVGIGQISSEVPQNLSASRPQDRQFILSSKKLLLSDSGFYLCAWGIRGGNQPQHFGDGTRLSIL.

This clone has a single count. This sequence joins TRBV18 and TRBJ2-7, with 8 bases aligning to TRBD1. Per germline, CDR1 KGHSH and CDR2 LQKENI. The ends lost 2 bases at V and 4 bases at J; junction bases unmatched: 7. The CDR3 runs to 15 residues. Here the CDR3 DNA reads TGTGCCAGCTCACCAATAGGACAGGGACCATACGAGCAGTACTTC. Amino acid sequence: CASSPIGQGPYEQYF. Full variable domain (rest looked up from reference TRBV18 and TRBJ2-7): NAGVMQNPRHLVRRRGQEARLRCSPMKGHSHVYWYRQLPEEGLKFMVYLQKENIIDESGMPKERFSAEFPKEGPSILRIQQVVRGDSAAYFCASSPIGQGPYEQYFGPGTRLTVT.

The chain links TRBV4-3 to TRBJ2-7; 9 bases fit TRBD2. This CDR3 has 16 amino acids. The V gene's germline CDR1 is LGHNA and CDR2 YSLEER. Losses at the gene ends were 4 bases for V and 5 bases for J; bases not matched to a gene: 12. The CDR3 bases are TGCGCCAGCAGCCGAAGCCTAGCGGGGCCCAGGGACGAGCAGTACTTC. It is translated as CASSRSLAGPRDEQYF.

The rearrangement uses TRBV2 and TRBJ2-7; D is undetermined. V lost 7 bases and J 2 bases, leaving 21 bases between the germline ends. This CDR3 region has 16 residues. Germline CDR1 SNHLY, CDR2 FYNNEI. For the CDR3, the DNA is TGTGCCAGCATAATCGGAAGCCGGAGTGGGGCCTACGAGCAGTACTTC. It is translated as CASIIGSRSGAYEQYF.

The CDR3 sequence: CSVERKRGTGRFF. CDR3 nucleotides: TGCAGCGTTGAACGGAAAAGGGGGACAGGGCGGTTCTTC. This rearrangement joins TRBV29-1 to TRBJ2-1, with 9 bases aligning to TRBD1. The CDR3 spans 13 residues. Losses at the gene ends were 2 bases for V and 15 bases for J; bases not matched to a gene: 11. Germline V gene lookup returns CDR1 SQVTM and CDR2 ANQGSEA.

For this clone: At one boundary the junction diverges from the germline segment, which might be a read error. The DNA for the CDR3 is TGTGCTAGCAGCCTCGGACTGGGATCCTACGAGCAGTACTTC. It is translated as CASSLGLGSYEQYF. The chain uses TRBV7-7 and TRBJ2-7; tentatively, D is TRBD2 (5 bases). The CDR3 has 14 residues. CDR1 and CDR2 from the germline V gene are SSHAT and FNYEAQ (reference sequence). The whole variable domain, filled in from reference TRBV7-7 and TRBJ2-7, reads GAGVSQSPRYKVTKRGQDVTLRCDPISSHATLYWYQQALGQGPEFLTYFNYEAQPDKSGLPSDRFSAERPEGSISTLTIQRTEQRDSAMYRCASSLGLGSYEQYFGPGTRLTVT.

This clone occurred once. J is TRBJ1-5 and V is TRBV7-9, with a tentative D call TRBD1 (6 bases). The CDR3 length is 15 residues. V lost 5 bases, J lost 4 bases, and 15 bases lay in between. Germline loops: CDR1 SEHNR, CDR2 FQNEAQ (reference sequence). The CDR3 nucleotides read TGTGCCAGCAGCCTATCAGGGGCAGGGAATCAGCCCCAGCATTTT. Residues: CASSLSGAGNQPQHF.

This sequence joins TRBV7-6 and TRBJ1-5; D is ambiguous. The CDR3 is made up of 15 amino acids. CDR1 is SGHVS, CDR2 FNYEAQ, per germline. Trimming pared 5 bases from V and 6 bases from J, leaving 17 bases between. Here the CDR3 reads CASSPRASFGQPQHF. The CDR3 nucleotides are TGTGCCAGCAGCCCCCGGGCCTCCTTCGGTCAGCCCCAGCATTTT.

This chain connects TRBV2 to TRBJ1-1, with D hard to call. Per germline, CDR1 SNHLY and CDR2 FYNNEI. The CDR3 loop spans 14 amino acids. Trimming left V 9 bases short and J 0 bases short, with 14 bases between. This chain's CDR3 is CARGPWNMNTEAFF. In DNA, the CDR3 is TGTGCCAGAGGGCCTTGGAATATGAACACTGAAGCTTTCTTT.

The CDR3 sequence: CASSSGTLTTDTQYF. The CDR3 coding sequence is TGTGCCAGCAGTTCCGGGACTCTGACAACAGATACGCAGTATTTT. This chain connects TRBV27 to TRBJ2-3; D may be TRBD2 (6 bases). The V end lost 4 bases, the J end lost 3 bases, and 14 bases lay between the germline ends. Germline CDR1 MNHEY, CDR2 SMNVEV (reference sequence). The CDR3 is 15 residues long.

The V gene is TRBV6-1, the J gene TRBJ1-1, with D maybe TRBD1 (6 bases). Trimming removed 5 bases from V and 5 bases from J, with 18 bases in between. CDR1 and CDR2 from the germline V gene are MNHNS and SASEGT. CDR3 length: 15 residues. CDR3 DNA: TGTGCCAGCAGTCAGAAACAGGGAGGAGGAACTGAAGCTTTCTTT. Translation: CASSQKQGGGTEAFF.

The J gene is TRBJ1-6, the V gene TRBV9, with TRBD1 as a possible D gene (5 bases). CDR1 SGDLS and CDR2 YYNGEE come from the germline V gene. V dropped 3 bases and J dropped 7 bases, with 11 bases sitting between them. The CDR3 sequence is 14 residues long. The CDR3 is CASSETGSNSPLHF. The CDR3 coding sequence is TGTGCCAGCAGCGAAACAGGCTCGAATTCACCCCTCCACTTT.

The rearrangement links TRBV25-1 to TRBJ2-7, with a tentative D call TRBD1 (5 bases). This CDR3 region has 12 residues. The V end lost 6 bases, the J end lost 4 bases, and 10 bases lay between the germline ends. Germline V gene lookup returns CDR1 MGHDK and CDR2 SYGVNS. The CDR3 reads CASSWTSYEQYF. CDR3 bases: TGTGCCAGCAGCTGGACATCATACGAGCAGTACTTC.

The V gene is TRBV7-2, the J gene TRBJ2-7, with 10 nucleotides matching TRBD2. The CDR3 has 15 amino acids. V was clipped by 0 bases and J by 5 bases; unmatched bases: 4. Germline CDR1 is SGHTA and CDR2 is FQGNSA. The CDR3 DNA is TGTGCCAGCAGCTTAGCGGCTAGCGGGAGTAACGAGCAGTACTTC. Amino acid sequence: CASSLAASGSNEQYF.

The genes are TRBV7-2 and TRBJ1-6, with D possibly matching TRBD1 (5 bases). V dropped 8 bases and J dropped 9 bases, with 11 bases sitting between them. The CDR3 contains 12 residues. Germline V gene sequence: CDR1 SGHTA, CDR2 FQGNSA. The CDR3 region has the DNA TGTGCCAGCGCGGGGGGGGTTTCACCCCTCCACTTT. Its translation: CASAGGVSPLHF.

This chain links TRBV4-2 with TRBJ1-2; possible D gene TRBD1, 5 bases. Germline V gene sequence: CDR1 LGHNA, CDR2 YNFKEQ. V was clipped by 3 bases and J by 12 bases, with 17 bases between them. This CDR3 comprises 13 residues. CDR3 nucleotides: TGTGCCAGCAGCCAGAACCGGGACGGCCTCAACACCTTC. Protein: CASSQNRDGLNTF.

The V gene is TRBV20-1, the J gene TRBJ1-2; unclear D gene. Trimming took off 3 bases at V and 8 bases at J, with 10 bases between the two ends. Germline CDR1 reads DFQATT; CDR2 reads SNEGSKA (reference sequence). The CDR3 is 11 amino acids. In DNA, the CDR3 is TGCAGTGCTAGTTCCCGGGGAGGCTACACCTTC. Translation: CSASSRGGYTF.

The CDR3 protein is CASSQDTGELFF. In DNA form, the CDR3 reads TGTGCCAGCAGCCAGGACACCGGGGAGCTGTTTTTT. The genes are TRBV4-2 and TRBJ2-2; unclear D gene. The CDR3 totals 12 residues. V gave up 3 bases and J gave up 3 bases, with 2 bases separating them. Germline V gene data show CDR1 as LGHNA and CDR2 as YNFKEQ.

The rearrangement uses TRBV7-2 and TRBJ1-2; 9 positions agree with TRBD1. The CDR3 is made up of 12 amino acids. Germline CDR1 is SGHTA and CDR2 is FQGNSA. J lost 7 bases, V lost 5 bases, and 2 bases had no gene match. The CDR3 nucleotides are TGTGCCAGCAGCGGGGACAGGGTTGGCTACACCTTC. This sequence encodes CASSGDRVGYTF.

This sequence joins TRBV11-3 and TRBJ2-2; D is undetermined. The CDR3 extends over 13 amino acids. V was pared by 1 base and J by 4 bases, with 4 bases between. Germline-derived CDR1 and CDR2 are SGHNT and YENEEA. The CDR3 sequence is CASSLARTGELFF. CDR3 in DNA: TGTGCCAGCAGCTTAGCACGCACCGGGGAGCTGTTTTTT.

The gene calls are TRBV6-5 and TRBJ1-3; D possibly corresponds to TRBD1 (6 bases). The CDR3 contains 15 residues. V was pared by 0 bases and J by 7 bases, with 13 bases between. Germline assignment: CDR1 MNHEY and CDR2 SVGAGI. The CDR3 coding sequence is TGTGCCAGCAGTTACTCTAAGAGGGGGGGGAACACCATATATTTT. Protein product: CASSYSKRGGNTIYF.